This T cell receptor (beta chain) derives from a study of T cell repertoires in cytomegalovirus infection. About the study: Indications came from public TCR beta signatures; they pointed to CMV infection and to a matching HLA type.

Worth noting for this clonotype: Its antigen is not identified.

Trimming cost V 2 bases and J 8 bases, with 15 bases left between them. This CDR3 contains 14 residues. The germline V gene encodes CDR1 LGHDT and CDR2 YNNKEL (reference sequence). General study results and limits: In two of eight donors, the top clonotype was HLA-C-restricted CMV-specific.

TCRdb reanalysed the reads using MiXCR and keeps one entry per CDR3 protein. The table records 750,000 to 950,000 distinct CDR3 sequences, 25% to 30% of them present only once. Here the sequenced sample was cultured CD8+ T cells from PBMCs, taken from culture after CMV antigen stimulation. This chain joins TRBV3-1 and TRBJ1-2, with D perhaps TRBD1 (5 bases). This TCR came from a human donor in good health (CMV status not recorded). Some clones in this sample may be carry-over from other donors' samples. The CDR3 here is CASSQRGQVEGYTF. CDR3 bases: TGTGCCAGCAGCCAAAGGGGCCAGGTGGAAGGCTACACCTTC. The whole variable domain, filled in from reference TRBV3-1 and TRBJ1-2, reads DTAVSQTPKYLVTQMGNDKSIKCEQNLGHDTMYWYKQDSKKFLKIMFSYNNKELIINETVPNRFSPKSPDKAHLNLHINSLELGDSAVYFCASSQRGQVEGYTFGSGTRLTVV.